This T cell receptor (beta chain) was sequenced for a study of shared clonotypes between healthy human individuals. Study as a whole: Researchers assigned three CD4 naive, three CD4 memory, two CD8 naive and one CD8 memory plate to each donor.

Broader study findings: An expected dependence of interdonor clonotype sharing on sequencing depth was noted.

This CDR3 comprises 13 residues. Germline values: CDR1 LNHNV, CDR2 YYDKDF (reference sequence). With 5 bases removed from V and 3 bases from J, the gap between germline ends came to 11 bases. Note on this clone: Its antigen is not known.

Replicate PCRs from sorted subsets contained about 0.2 ug DNA, which is 30,000 to 35,000 T cell genomes. Some clones are missing from TCRdb's copy, which holds only in-frame ones; the method was immunoSEQ multiplex PCR. There are more than 1,200,000 clones in the sample; 97% to 99% occur only once, and approximately 0.4% lies in the top ten. Input material: naive CD4+ T cells sorted from blood. As for subset: CD45RA+ positively selected. The gene calls are TRBV15 and TRBJ2-7; D not certain. This clonotype was sampled from a man between 25 and 39 years old in good health. The CDR3 DNA reads as TGTGCCACCAGCTTGGCCTTGGACTACGAGCAGTACTTC. It encodes CATSLALDYEQYF. The variable domain in full, with the rest retrieved from reference TRBV15 and TRBJ2-7, is DAMVIQNPRYQVTQFGKPVTLSCSQTLNHNVMYWYQQKSSQAPKLLFHYYDKDFNNEADTPDNFQSRRPNTSFCFLDIRSPGLGDTAMYLCATSLALDYEQYFGPGTRLTVT.